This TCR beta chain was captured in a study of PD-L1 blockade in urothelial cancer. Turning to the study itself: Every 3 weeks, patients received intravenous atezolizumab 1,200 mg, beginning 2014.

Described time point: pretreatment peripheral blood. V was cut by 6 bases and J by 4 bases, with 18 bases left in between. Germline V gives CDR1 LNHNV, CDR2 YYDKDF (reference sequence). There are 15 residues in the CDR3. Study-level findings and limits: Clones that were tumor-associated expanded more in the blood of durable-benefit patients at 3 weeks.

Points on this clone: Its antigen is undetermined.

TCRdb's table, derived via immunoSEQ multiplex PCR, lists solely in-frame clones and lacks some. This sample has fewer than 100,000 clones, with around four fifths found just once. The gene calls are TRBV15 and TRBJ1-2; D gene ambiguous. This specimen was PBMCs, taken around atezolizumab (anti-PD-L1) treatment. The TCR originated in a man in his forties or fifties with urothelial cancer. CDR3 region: CATRERRSLLYGYTF. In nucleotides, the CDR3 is TGTGCCACCAGGGAGAGAAGGTCACTCCTCTATGGCTACACCTTC. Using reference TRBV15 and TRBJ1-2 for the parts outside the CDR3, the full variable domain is DAMVIQNPRYQVTQFGKPVTLSCSQTLNHNVMYWYQQKSSQAPKLLFHYYDKDFNNEADTPDNFQSRRPNTSFCFLDIRSPGLGDTAMYLCATRERRSLLYGYTFGSGTRLTVV.